This section outlines one T cell receptor beta chain sequence together with its context. Antigen unknown. The conserved final phenylalanine or tryptophan is absent from the CDR3, which likely points to a read error. Moderate-to-severe activity, with CAS ≥3, NOSPECS ≥4 and duration under 3 months, characterized the donors with ophthalmopathy. Patients were excluded if they had other autoimmune diseases or uncontrolled infections, and likewise if pregnancy or lactation applied. For repertoire sequencing, the TCR beta CDR3 regions were amplified from RNA transcripts. The first round was an RT-PCR with HTBI primers, and the second round was a multiplex PCR. TCRdb used MiXCR to reprocess the multiplex PCR reads, holding one entry per CDR3 protein. This sample has 200,000 to 300,000 distinct CDR3 sequences, with 45% found just once. This sample stems from a study of Graves' ophthalmopathy and Graves' hyperthyroidism.

With 4 bases removed from V and 2 bases from J, the gap between germline ends came to 9 bases. The CDR3 contains 12 residues. Per the germline V gene, CDR1 is SQVTM and CDR2 is ANQGSEA. Study-wide findings and caveats: In predicting ophthalmopathy progression, the model reached 70.59% sensitivity and around 72% specificity. Thyroid clonotypes that were expanded above 0.001 frequency mostly also appeared in blood.

The receptor comes from an adult man with Graves' ophthalmopathy. Specimen: peripheral blood. The chain has TRBV29-1 and TRBJ2-7; maybe TRBD1 (5 bases). CDR3 in amino acids: CSVVRGTYEQYL. The CDR3 bases are TGCAGCGTTGTTAGGGGCACCTACGAGCAGTACCTC.